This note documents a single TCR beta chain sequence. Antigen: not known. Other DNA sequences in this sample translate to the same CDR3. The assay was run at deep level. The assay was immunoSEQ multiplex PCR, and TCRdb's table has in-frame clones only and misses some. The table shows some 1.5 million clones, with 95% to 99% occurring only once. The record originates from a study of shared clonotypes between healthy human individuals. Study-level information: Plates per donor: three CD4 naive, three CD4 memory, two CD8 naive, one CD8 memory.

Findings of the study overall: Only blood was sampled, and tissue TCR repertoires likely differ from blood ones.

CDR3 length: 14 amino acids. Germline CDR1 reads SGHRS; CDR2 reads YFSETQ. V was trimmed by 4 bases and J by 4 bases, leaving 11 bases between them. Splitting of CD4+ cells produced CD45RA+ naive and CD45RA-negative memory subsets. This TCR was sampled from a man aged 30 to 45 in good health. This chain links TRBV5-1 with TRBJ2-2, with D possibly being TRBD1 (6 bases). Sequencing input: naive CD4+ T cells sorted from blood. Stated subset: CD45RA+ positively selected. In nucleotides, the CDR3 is TGCGCCAGCAGCCCAGAGGGGGTCACCGGGGAGCTGTTTTTT. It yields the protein CASSPEGVTGELFF.